This TCR beta chain is drawn from a study of OX40 agonist ivuxolimab in advanced cancers. Study outcomes and limitations: Antigen specificity of clonally expanded peripheral T cells was not established.

A note on this clone: Its specificity is unknown.

Profiled with immunoSEQ multiplex PCR; TCRdb holds only in-frame clones, not every one. The table has some 98,000 clones, around 87% seen once. Unmatched junction bases numbered 7, after V lost 5 bases and J lost 3 bases. CDR3 length: 15 amino acids. The V gene's germline CDR1 is MNHEY and CDR2 SMNVEV (reference sequence). The chain couples TRBV27 to TRBJ1-1, with TRBD1 matching 9 bases. The clonotype was recovered from an adult with an advanced solid tumor such as melanoma, head and neck, liver or kidney cancer. Specimen: CD4+ or CD8+ T cells sorted from blood, collected in a trial of the OX40 agonist ivuxolimab. The CDR3 DNA sequence: TGTGCCAGCAGTCCGTACCGGACAGGGGACACTGAAGCTTTCTTT. Amino acids: CASSPYRTGDTEAFF.